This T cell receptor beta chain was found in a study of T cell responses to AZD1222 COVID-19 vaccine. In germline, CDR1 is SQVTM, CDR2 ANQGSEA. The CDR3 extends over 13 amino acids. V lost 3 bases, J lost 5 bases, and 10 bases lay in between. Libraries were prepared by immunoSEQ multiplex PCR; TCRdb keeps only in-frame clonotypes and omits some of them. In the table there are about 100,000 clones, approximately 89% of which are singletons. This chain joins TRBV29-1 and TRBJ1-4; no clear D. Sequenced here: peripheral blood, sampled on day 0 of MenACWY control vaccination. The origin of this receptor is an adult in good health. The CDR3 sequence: CSVDSSGNEKLFF. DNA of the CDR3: TGCAGCGTTGATAGTTCTGGGAATGAAAAACTGTTTTTT.